Included here is one TCR beta chain sequence, with context. TCRdb's table, derived via immunoSEQ multiplex PCR, lists solely in-frame clones and lacks some. The repertoire holds 65,000 to 80,000 clones, with about 97% as singletons. This CDR3 comprises 14 residues. Germline V CDR1 and CDR2: MDHEN, SYDVKM. The trim removed 6 bases at V and 8 bases at J, leaving 10 bases unmatched. The data belong to a study of technical replicates of blood from a few donors. Sequencing used T cells isolated from PBMCs. The receptor's source is a human donor in good health. This sequence joins TRBV28 and TRBJ1-2; 9 bases line up with TRBD1. CDR3 bases: TGTGCCAGCAGGGACAGGGGCACCGCCAGGGGCTACACCTTC. As protein: CASRDRGTARGYTF.